The 15 T cell receptor beta chains reported below all come from one sample, sequenced in a study of T cell responses to AZD1222 COVID-19 vaccine. Only in-frame clones appear in the TCRdb table, and some are missing; sequencing was by immunoSEQ multiplex PCR. The table lists over 50,000 clones, about four fifths of them singletons. Sample: peripheral blood, taken 28 days after the second AZD1222 dose. These receptors were obtained from an adult who received the AZD1222 COVID-19 vaccine.

V gene TRBV2 combines with J gene TRBJ2-2; D remains unclear. Trimming removed 10 bases at V and 3 bases at J, with 12 bases between. Germline V gives CDR1 SNHLY, CDR2 FYNNEI. The CDR3 length is 13 residues. The CDR3 protein is CANSNTHTGELFF. DNA for the CDR3: TGTGCCAACTCCAACACCCACACCGGGGAGCTGTTTTTT.

The genes are TRBV4-1 and TRBJ2-4; D not certain. The germline CDR1 and CDR2 sequences are MGHRA and YSYEKL. The CDR3 covers 14 residues. The V and J ends lost 1 base and 3 bases respectively, with 7 bases between them. The CDR3 is CASSQVVNKNIQYF. CDR3 nucleotides: TGCGCCAGCAGCCAAGTCGTCAACAAAAACATTCAGTACTTC.

The table lists this clone with a few counts. V usage is TRBV6-6 and J usage is TRBJ2-2, with 8 bases matching TRBD2. The CDR3 extends over 14 amino acids. Germline lookup yields CDR1 MNHNY and CDR2 SVGAGI (reference sequence). J was trimmed by 4 bases and V by 7 bases; bases with no gene match: 5. The CDR3 loop reads CASKREGLTGELFF. The CDR3 DNA sequence: TGTGCCAGCAAACGGGAGGGCCTCACCGGGGAGCTGTTTTTT.

V gene TRBV27 combines with J gene TRBJ2-1; the D gene could be TRBD1 or TRBD2 (5 bases each). Germline values: CDR1 MNHEY, CDR2 SMNVEV (reference sequence). Trimming removed 4 bases at V and 7 bases at J, with 14 bases between. The CDR3 runs 14 residues. This CDR3 is CASSYFGGNNEQFF. CDR3 sequence (DNA): TGTGCCAGCAGTTACTTTGGGGGAAATAATGAGCAGTTCTTC.

The rearrangement joins TRBV6-4 to TRBJ2-1; 7 positions match TRBD2. The germline CDR1 and CDR2 sequences are MRHNA and SNTAGT. The CDR3 has 14 amino acids. V trimming: 0 bases; J trimming: 6 bases; junction bases outside the gene matches: 2. CDR3 protein: CASSDSAGVNEQFF. CDR3 DNA: TGTGCCAGCAGTGACTCTGCGGGGGTCAATGAGCAGTTCTTC.

The chain carries TRBV7-3 and TRBJ2-1; 11 bases align to TRBD2. The CDR3 is 16 amino acids. V trimming: 5 bases; J trimming: 7 bases; junction bases outside the gene matches: 10. CDR1 SGHTA and CDR2 FQGTGA come from the germline V gene. The CDR3 sequence: CASSLGLAGGKNEQFF. CDR3 DNA: TGTGCCAGCAGCCTAGGGCTAGCGGGAGGCAAGAATGAGCAGTTCTTC. Full variable domain (missing parts from reference TRBV7-3 and TRBJ2-1): GAGVSQTPSNKVTEKGKYVELRCDPISGHTALYWYRQSLGQGPEFLIYFQGTGAADDSGLPNDRFFAVRPEGSVSTLKIQRTERGDSAVYLCASSLGLAGGKNEQFFGPGTRLTVL.

J is TRBJ1-1 and V is TRBV9, with D uncertain. The CDR3 is 14 residues long. CDR1 is SGDLS, CDR2 YYNGEE, per germline. With 0 bases removed from V and 0 bases from J, the gap between germline ends came to 6 bases. The CDR3 loop is CASSVAGVNTEAFF. The DNA of the CDR3 is TGTGCCAGCAGCGTAGCCGGGGTGAACACTGAAGCTTTCTTT.

The V call is TRBV29-1, the J call TRBJ2-7; D perhaps matches TRBD2 (5 bases). The CDR3 covers 13 residues. CDR1 is SQVTM, CDR2 ANQGSEA, per germline. V gave up 2 bases and J gave up 5 bases, with 13 bases separating them. The CDR3 protein is CSVEWGADNEQYF. The CDR3 nucleotides read TGCAGCGTTGAATGGGGAGCAGACAACGAGCAGTACTTC.

This clone appeared once. The chain is built from TRBV5-1 and TRBJ1-2, with 7 bases fitting TRBD1. The CDR3 has 13 residues. Trimming cost V 0 bases and J 9 bases; bases outside gene matches: 5. From germline, CDR1 is SGHRS and CDR2 YFSETQ. This chain's CDR3 is CASSLVGGRSYTF. DNA of the CDR3: TGCGCCAGCAGCTTGGTAGGGGGCCGTAGCTACACCTTC.

J is TRBJ1-2 and V is TRBV6-5, with unresolved D. V lost 2 bases to trimming and J lost 5 bases, with 18 bases between them. Germline-derived CDR1 and CDR2 are MNHEY and SVGAGI. This CDR3 region has 16 residues. The CDR3 region has the DNA TGTGCCAGCAGTTACCGCCGGCGGGGATCAAAGTATGGCTACACCTTC. Its protein product is CASSYRRRGSKYGYTF.

This chain connects TRBV2 to TRBJ2-1; D not certain. Germline V gives CDR1 SNHLY, CDR2 FYNNEI. The V and J ends lost 6 bases and 6 bases respectively, with 3 bases between them. The CDR3 is made up of 10 amino acids. CDR3 DNA sequence: TGTGCCAGCAGCCTCAATGAGCAGTTCTTC. Protein sequence: CASSLNEQFF.

The genes are TRBV4-3 and TRBJ2-2; 11 bases align to TRBD2. The V and J ends lost 0 bases and 6 bases, in that order; junction bases with no gene match: 3. Germline values: CDR1 LGHNA, CDR2 YSLEER. The CDR3 sequence is 16 residues long. CDR3 amino acids: CASSQDLAGGSGELFF. The DNA of the CDR3 is TGCGCCAGCAGCCAAGATCTAGCGGGAGGCTCCGGGGAGCTGTTTTTT.

V is TRBV24-1 and J is TRBJ2-1; 8 nucleotides match TRBD2. This CDR3 comprises 17 residues. Germline V lookup: CDR1 KGHDR, CDR2 SFDVKD. With V trimmed by 3 bases and J by 2 bases, 8 bases remained unmatched. CDR3 sequence: CATSDAASGQAYNEQFF. CDR3 bases: TGTGCCACCAGTGATGCGGCTAGCGGGCAAGCCTACAATGAGCAGTTCTTC.

This clone came up a few times. The chain has TRBV6-6 and TRBJ1-1; TRBD1 agrees at 7 bases. Trimming took 6 bases from V and 3 from J; bases not matched to a gene: 4. Germline CDR1 reads MNHNY; CDR2 reads SVGAGI (reference sequence). This CDR3 comprises 13 residues. The CDR3 DNA follows: TGTGCCAGCAGACAAACAGGGGACACTGAAGCTTTCTTT. Translation gives CASRQTGDTEAFF.

The rearrangement uses TRBV6-1 and TRBJ2-1; the match to TRBD2 covers 9 bases. Per germline, CDR1 MNHNS and CDR2 SASEGT. V shed 4 bases, J shed 5 bases, and the junction held 3 bases outside the gene matches. This CDR3 has 14 residues. Here the CDR3 DNA reads TGTGCCAGCAGTGCAGCGGGAGGTCACAATGAGCAGTTCTTC. Amino acids: CASSAAGGHNEQFF.